This T cell receptor (beta chain) was sequenced for a study of cytomegalovirus exposure and HLA in healthy donors. This clone was picked up a small number of times. This CDR3 has 14 amino acids. The junction had 8 bases not matched to a gene; V was cut back by 2 bases and J by 10 bases. Per germline, CDR1 LNHDA and CDR2 SQIVND (reference sequence). PCR involved 60 Vbeta and 13 Jbeta primers. Generated by immunoSEQ multiplex PCR, the TCRdb table keeps only in-frame clones and is missing some. The sample yields roughly 97,000 clones, around 80% seen once. Sequencing was carried out using PBMCs. The TCR comes from a man aged 40-49 years in good health and CMV-seropositive. The chain has TRBV19 and TRBJ2-1; 7 bases are a match to TRBD2. The CDR3 coding sequence is TGTGCCAGTAGTATAAATGGCGGGAGCGGGGAGCAGTTCTTC. As protein: CASSINGGSGEQFF.